This TCR beta chain appears in the sequencing data of a study of blood T cell repertoires in COVID-19 (dated by TCRdb to 2018 to 2020). In terms of the full investigation: Collaborator samples came from the United States, Italy and Spain and covered acute and convalescent phases of COVID-19. The prospective study material was composed of cDNA or gDNA derived from T cells, B-cell-depleted T cells, or PBMCs. The dataset comprised deeply sampled blood TCRbeta repertoires from subjects exposed to, actively infected with, or recovered from COVID-19. The repertoires were released in a freely available public database meant as a resource for research on the immune response to SARS-CoV-2. The samples were drawn from the first 160 participants of the ongoing ImmuneRACE study and from over 950 subjects provided by 6 global collaborators. Sample metadata almost always included a de-identified subject ID, COVID-19 status, age in years and sex. Where available, HLA class I and class II types were taken from metadata supplied by the sample provider and were not determined by assay-based typing.

Points the paper makes about the study in general: How much clinical and demographic metadata was included differed by source and by participant, and the metadata was provided uncurated.

Germline trimming: 3 bases from V, 4 bases from J; junction bases outside gene matches: 5. Inclusive of the bounding cysteine and phenylalanine, the CDR3 is 15 residues long. Only the CDR3 region is kept as DNA, spanning 45 bases read in frame from base 1. CDR1 and CDR2, per the germline V gene, are SGHAT and FQNNGV. In Seattle, one collaborating source enrolled patients while the infection was active and tracked those patients longitudinally over the course of disease. Collaborating institutions collected whole blood in K2EDTA tubes following their own protocols. For TCRbeta analysis, collaborators shipped samples as frozen whole blood, isolated PBMCs, or DNA extracted from either of those sample types. The immunoSEQ Assay, a bias-controlled multiplex PCR, was used to amplify TCRbeta CDR3 regions from genomic DNA. As for the authors' bioinformatics: Within the assay, amplification of reference gene primers was used to estimate how many nucleated cells each sample contained. To quantify the absolute abundance of each unique TCRbeta CDR3 rearrangement, sequence reads were collapsed and filtered. For each sample, productive Simpson clonality was calculated as the square root of Simpson's diversity index over productive rearrangements. TCRdb re-hosts the immuneACCESS table, in-frame sequences only. Its copies lack some clones; in the studies checked, an unresolved V gene accounts for under half of them, and the cause for the rest is not known. V and J calls and clone size are those listed in that table; D and trimming were worked out from the DNA. The sample profile shows roughly 200,000 clones; 82% of them were found once. Approximately 8.1% of the sample comes from the top ten.

A word on this clone: Its antigen has not been determined. Per-nucleotide qualities are absent, and no much larger clonotype sits a single base away.

The clonotype comes from a woman aged 60-75 years with COVID-19, enrolled during active disease. The sequenced sample was peripheral blood. Recombination connected TRBV11-2 to TRBJ1-3, and 8 junction bases match TRBD1. The CDR3 protein sequence reads: CASSLADRGGNTIYF. In nucleotide form, the sequence is TGTGCCAGCAGCTTGGCTGACAGGGGAGGAAACACCATATATTTT.